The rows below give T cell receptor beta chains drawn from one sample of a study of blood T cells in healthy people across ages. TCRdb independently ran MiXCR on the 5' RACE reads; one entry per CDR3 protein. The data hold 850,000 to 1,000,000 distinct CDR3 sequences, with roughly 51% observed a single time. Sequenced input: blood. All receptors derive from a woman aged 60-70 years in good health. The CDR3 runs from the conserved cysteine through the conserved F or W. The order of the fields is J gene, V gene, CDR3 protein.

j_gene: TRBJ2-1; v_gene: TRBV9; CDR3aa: CASSLGTSIKVNEQFF
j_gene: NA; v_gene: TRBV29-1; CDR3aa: CSVEPTGGKTQYF
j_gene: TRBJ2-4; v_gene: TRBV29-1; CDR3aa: CSVQTGFKQYF
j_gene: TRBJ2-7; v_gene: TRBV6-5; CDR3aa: CASSPGRTYKQYF
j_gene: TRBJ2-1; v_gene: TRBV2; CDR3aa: CASSEAQGVVQFF
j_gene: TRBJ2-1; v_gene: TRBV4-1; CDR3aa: CASSGSGKNNEQFF
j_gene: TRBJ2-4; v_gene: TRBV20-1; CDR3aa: CSAKGWLAGVEAKNIQYF
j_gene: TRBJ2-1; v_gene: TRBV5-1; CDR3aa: CASIFRTGTSGRYEQFF
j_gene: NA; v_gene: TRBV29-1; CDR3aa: CSVAEPPGQYKGTQYF
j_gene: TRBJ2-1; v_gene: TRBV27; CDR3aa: CASSISPFGHNEQFF
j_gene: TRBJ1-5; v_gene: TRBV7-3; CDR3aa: CASSAVGGQPQHF
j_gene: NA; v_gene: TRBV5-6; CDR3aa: CASSNRDRARETQYF
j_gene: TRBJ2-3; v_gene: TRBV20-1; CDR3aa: CSATEAGVGDTQYF
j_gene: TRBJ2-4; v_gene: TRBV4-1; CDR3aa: CASMTGFAKNIQYF
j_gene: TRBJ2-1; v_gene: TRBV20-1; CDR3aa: CSVEGTSNNEQFF
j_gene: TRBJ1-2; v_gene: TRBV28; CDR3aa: CARSPRGQGAGGYTF
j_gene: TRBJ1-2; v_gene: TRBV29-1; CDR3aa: CSVVSAREEGYTF
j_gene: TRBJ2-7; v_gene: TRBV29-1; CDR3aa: CSVELRLAGAYEQYF
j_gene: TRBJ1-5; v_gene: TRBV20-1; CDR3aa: CSAMTGLGNQPQHF
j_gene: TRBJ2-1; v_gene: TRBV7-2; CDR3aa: CASSLVSVAYNEQFF
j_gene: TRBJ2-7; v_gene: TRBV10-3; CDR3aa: CAISEPKRTGGSSYEQYF
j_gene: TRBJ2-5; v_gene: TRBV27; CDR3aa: CASSLSLAGGLRTQYF
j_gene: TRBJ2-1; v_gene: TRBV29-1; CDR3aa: CSVVGDRGHNEQFF
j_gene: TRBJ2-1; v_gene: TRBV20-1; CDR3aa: CSRTPGLANYNEQFF
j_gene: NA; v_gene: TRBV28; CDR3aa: CASSLTKLSEQYF
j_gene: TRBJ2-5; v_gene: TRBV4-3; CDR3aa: CASSQPLRSRGQETQYF
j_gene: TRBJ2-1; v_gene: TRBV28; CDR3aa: CASSPFLAGGPNEQFF
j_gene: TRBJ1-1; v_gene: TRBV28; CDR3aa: CASSLRGGGTEAFF